Listed here are 13 T cell receptor beta chains from one sample, sequenced in a study of shared clonotypes between healthy human individuals. Terminally differentiated effector memory CD45RA+ cells were excluded from the naive CD8 cells, which were CD45RO-negative and positively selected for CCR7. Method: immunoSEQ multiplex PCR; TCRdb's copy keeps in-frame clones and lacks some. The data contain about 2.1 million clones, 90% to 95% of them singletons. The sample comprised naive CD8+ T cells from PBMCs. These receptors were collected from a man aged 18 to 35 in good health. Some clones in this sample may be carry-over from other donors' samples.

The chain links TRBV6-1 to TRBJ2-4, with TRBD1 matching over 10 bases. The germline V gene has CDR1 MNHNS and CDR2 SASEGT. The CDR3 is 16 amino acids. Trimming cost V 4 bases and J 1 base; bases outside gene matches: 4. In nucleotides, the CDR3 is TGTGCCAGCAGTGTCAGACAGGGGGCGGCCAAAAACATTCAGTACTTC. As protein: CASSVRQGAAKNIQYF.

The chain carries TRBV5-5 and TRBJ1-5, with a possible D match to TRBD1 (5 bases). Germline CDR1 and CDR2: SGHKS and YYEKEE (reference sequence). The CDR3 is made up of 16 amino acids. The V end was cut by 0 bases, the J end by 4 bases, with 14 bases between. The CDR3 DNA reads as TGTGCCAGCAGCTTGGCCGAACCCCGGGGGAATCAGCCCCAGCATTTT. This codes for CASSLAEPRGNQPQHF.

This rearrangement joins TRBV7-3 to TRBJ2-1; D is unresolved. Trimming took 2 bases from V and 8 from J, leaving 10 bases between them. Germline V gives CDR1 SGHTA, CDR2 FQGTGA. The CDR3 extends over 13 amino acids. In DNA form, the CDR3 reads TGTGCCAGCAGCTTAGGATTTAACGATGAGCAGTTCTTC. Its translation is CASSLGFNDEQFF.

The chain recombines TRBV5-6 with TRBJ2-1, with 9 bases identical to TRBD2. Trimming at V came to 5 bases and at J to 4 bases, leaving 10 bases not matched to a gene. Germline V lookup: CDR1 SGHDT, CDR2 YYEEEE. The CDR3 is 16 amino acids. The chain's CDR3 is CASRLKLAGLYNEQFF. The CDR3 region has the DNA TGTGCCAGCAGACTCAAACTAGCGGGCTTATACAATGAGCAGTTCTTC.

CDR3 in amino acids: CAWSQGRNQPQHF. The CDR3 DNA is TGTGCCTGGAGTCAGGGTCGGAATCAGCCCCAGCATTTT. This chain uses TRBV30 with TRBJ1-5, with a possible D match to TRBD1 (5 bases). V was clipped by 2 bases and J by 4 bases, with 9 bases between them. CDR3 length: 13 residues. CDR1 and CDR2 (germline): GTSNPN, SVGIG (reference sequence).

This clone was seen more than once but under ten times. This rearrangement joins TRBV13 to TRBJ1-1; weak D call: TRBD1 (6 bases). The V end lost 5 bases, the J end lost 6 bases, and 16 bases lay between the germline ends. The CDR3 has 14 amino acids. CDR1 and CDR2 from the germline V gene are PRHDT and FYEKMQ (reference sequence). CDR3 sequence (DNA): TGTGCCAGCAGCCTACAGGGAGGGTTTTCTGAAGCTTTCTTT. It codes for CASSLQGGFSEAFF.

This rearrangement joins TRBV14 to TRBJ1-1, with D perhaps TRBD1 (6 bases). V lost 0 bases and J lost 11, with 16 bases in between. Germline assignment: CDR1 SGHDN and CDR2 FVKESK. This CDR3 has 14 residues. The CDR3 loop reads CASSQEDWGQVAFF. The CDR3 DNA reads as TGTGCCAGCAGCCAAGAAGACTGGGGGCAGGTTGCTTTCTTT.

The V call is TRBV4-1, the J call TRBJ1-5; D gene uncertain. The CDR3 consists of 17 residues. V was pared by 0 bases and J by 4 bases, with 16 bases between. CDR1 is MGHRA, CDR2 YSYEKL, per germline. CDR3 region: CASSQDSRGLGNQPQHF. CDR3 coding DNA: TGCGCCAGCAGCCAAGATAGTCGGGGTTTGGGAAATCAGCCCCAGCATTTT.

J is TRBJ2-1 and V is TRBV7-2; D gene unclear. From germline, CDR1 is SGHTA and CDR2 FQGNSA. This CDR3 region has 16 residues. The ends were cut back, 3 bases at V and 1 base at J, with 13 bases in the middle. This CDR3 is CASSFFLGGSYNEQFF. The DNA of the CDR3 is TGTGCCAGCAGCTTTTTCCTCGGCGGATCCTACAATGAGCAGTTCTTC.

In this sample, this clone turned up a few times. This chain uses TRBV6-6 with TRBJ1-1; TRBD1 matches 7 bases. Trimming removed 4 bases from V and 0 bases from J; junction bases left unmatched: 5. The CDR3 runs to 15 residues. Germline lookup yields CDR1 MNHNY and CDR2 SVGAGI (reference sequence). This CDR3 is CASSLNRGVNTEAFF. The CDR3 DNA is TGTGCCAGCAGTTTAAACAGGGGCGTGAACACTGAAGCTTTCTTT.

The J gene is TRBJ2-7, the V gene TRBV5-6, with D unresolved. Germline V gene lookup returns CDR1 SGHDT and CDR2 YYEEEE. The V gene lost 4 bases and the J gene lost 3 bases, with 29 bases spanning the gap. This CDR3 has 19 amino acids. This CDR3 reads CASSIGHRSGLSRHYEQYF. The CDR3, as DNA: TGTGCCAGCAGCATAGGGCATCGGTCCGGTCTCTCACGGCACTACGAGCAGTACTTC.

Note on this clone: Other DNA sequences in the sample encode the same CDR3. The chain links TRBV6-1 to TRBJ2-7; perhaps TRBD1 as D (6 bases). The V end was cut by 4 bases, the J end by 3 bases, with 10 bases between. The CDR3 has 13 amino acids. Germline V lookup: CDR1 MNHNS, CDR2 SASEGT. CDR3 amino acids: CASSGTRGYEQYF. In DNA form, the CDR3 reads TGTGCCAGCAGTGGGACCAGGGGCTACGAGCAGTACTTC.

The gene calls are TRBV15 and TRBJ2-1, with no clear D. The germline V gene has CDR1 LNHNV and CDR2 YYDKDF (reference sequence). V was trimmed by 8 bases and J by 0 bases, leaving 14 bases between them. The CDR3 runs 15 residues. The CDR3 sequence is CATRAAGSSYNEQFF. In DNA form, the CDR3 reads TGTGCCACCCGGGCTGCAGGAAGCTCCTACAATGAGCAGTTCTTC.